This T cell receptor (beta chain) was identified in a study of response to subunit inactivated influenza vaccine (dated by TCRdb to the late 2010s). As for the study more broadly: Deep quantitative T cell receptor repertoire profiling was used in the study to track responses to a trivalent subunit inactivated influenza vaccine.

V is trimmed back by 8 bases and J by 8 bases, and the junction contains 4 bases that no gene match accounts for. Based on the germline V gene, the CDR1 and CDR2 sequences are SNHLY and FYNNEI. The CDR3 measures 13 amino acids from cysteine to phenylalanine. Only CDR3 DNA remains: 39 bases, in frame from the first base. As to this clonotype: No cognate antigen has been identified for it. No much larger clone exists at a distance of one base, and base qualities are not known.

Study-wide findings and limitations: The authors proposed that each seasonal influenza vaccination may bring in only a limited number of new T cells.

Library preparation used RT-PCR. For sequencing, an Illumina HiSeq 2500 was employed. The raw public reads went through TCRdb reprocessing: fastp at Q25, MiXCR clone calling, in-frame beta chains kept. One record per CDR3 amino acid sequence lists the most common genes and DNA. Across this sample there are about 780,000 distinct CDR3 sequences, with about 18% seen only once. 9.5% to 13% of the sample goes to the ten largest clones. The chain is assembled from TRBV2 and TRBJ2-1, with 12 middle bases fitting TRBD2. This TCR derives from a man aged 45-60 years who received an inactivated influenza vaccine. Donor details come from another sample of the same person, matched by shared clones. Sequencing used PBMCs from blood, obtained 4 to 6 days after vaccination. The nucleotides read TGTGCCAGCGGACTAGCGGGAAGGGATGAGCAGTTCTTC. It translates as CASGLAGRDEQFF.